This T cell receptor beta chain originates from a study of CD8+ T cells in alopecia areata. Points from the study as a whole: Across lesional scalp, and particularly alopecia totalis/universalis, clonality surpassed that of normal scalp.

Peripheral blood and lesional scalp punch biopsies were taken from alopecia areata patients. Details on this clone: Its antigen is not known.

Extracted from the samples, RNA was reverse transcribed into cDNA to serve as the sequencing template. Repertoires were generated with immunoSEQ multiplex PCR, while TCRdb's copy carries only in-frame clones and drops some. Here the sample spans 45,000 to 70,000 clones, over 95% being singletons. The sample consisted of CD8+ T cells sorted from blood, taken at week 0. This clonotype was sampled from a human donor with alopecia areata.

The CDR3 DNA reads as TGTGCCAGCAGTGAATTAATGGAAGAGACCCAGTACTTC. Protein sequence: CASSELMEETQYF. The chain carries TRBV6-1 and TRBJ2-5; D remains unclear. The germline gives CDR1 MNHNS, CDR2 SASEGT. Trimming took off 2 bases at V and 3 bases at J, with 7 bases between the two ends. The CDR3 runs 13 residues.